This T cell receptor (beta chain) was identified in a study of PD-L1 blockade in urothelial cancer. Across the whole study: Patients' atezolizumab regimen, 1,200 mg intravenously every 3 weeks, began in the mid-2010s. Males with urothelial cancer arising in the bladder constituted most of the 29 patients. Timepoints chosen for blood analysis were 3 weeks (second dose) and 6 weeks after treatment start.

V was trimmed by 2 bases and J by 9 bases, leaving 10 bases between them. The CDR3 is 13 amino acids. CDR1 and CDR2 (germline): MDHEN, SYDVKM. Every PCR received spiked-in synthetic TCR analog templates. Produced via immunoSEQ multiplex PCR; TCRdb's table is partial and in-frame only. This sample has about 52,000 clones, with approximately 77% found just once. The source material was PBMCs, sampled around atezolizumab (anti-PD-L1) treatment. The source of this sequence is a man between 70 and 80 years old with urothelial cancer. V and J are TRBV28 and TRBJ2-2; D perhaps matches TRBD2 (6 bases). The CDR3 loop is CASSLGGARELFF. As DNA, the CDR3 is TGTGCCAGCAGTTTAGGAGGGGCCCGGGAGCTGTTTTTT.